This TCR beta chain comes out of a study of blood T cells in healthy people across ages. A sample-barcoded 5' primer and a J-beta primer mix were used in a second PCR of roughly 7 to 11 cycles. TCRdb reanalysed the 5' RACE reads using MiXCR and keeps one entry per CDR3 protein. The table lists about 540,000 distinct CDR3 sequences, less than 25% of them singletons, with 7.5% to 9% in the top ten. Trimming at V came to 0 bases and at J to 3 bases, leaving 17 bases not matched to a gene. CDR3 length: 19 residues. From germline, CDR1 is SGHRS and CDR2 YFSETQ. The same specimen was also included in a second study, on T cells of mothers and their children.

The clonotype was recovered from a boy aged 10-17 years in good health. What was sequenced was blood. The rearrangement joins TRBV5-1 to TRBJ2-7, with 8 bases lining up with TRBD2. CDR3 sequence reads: CASSLGVKESGGIFYEQYF. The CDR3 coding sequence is TGCGCCAGCAGCTTGGGGGTTAAAGAGAGCGGGGGCATCTTCTACGAGCAGTACTTC. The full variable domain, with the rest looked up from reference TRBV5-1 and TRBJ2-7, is KAGVTQTPRYLIKTRGQQVTLSCSPISGHRSVSWYQQTPGQGLQFLFEYFSETQRNKGNFPGRFSGRQFSNSRSEMNVSTLELGDSALYLCASSLGVKESGGIFYEQYFGPGTRLTVT.